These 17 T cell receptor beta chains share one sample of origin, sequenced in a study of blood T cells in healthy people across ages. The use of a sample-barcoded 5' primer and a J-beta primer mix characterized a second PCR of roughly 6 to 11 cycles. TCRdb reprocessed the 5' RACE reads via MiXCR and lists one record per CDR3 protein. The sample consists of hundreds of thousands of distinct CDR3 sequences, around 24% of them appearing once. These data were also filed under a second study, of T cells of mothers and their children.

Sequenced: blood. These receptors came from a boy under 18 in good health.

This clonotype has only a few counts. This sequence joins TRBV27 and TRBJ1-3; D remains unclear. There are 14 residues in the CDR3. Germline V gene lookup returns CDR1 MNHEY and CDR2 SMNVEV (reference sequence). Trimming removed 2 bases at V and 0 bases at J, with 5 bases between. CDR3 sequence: CASSLTTSGNTIYF. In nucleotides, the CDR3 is TGTGCCAGCAGTTTAACGACCTCTGGAAACACCATATATTTT.

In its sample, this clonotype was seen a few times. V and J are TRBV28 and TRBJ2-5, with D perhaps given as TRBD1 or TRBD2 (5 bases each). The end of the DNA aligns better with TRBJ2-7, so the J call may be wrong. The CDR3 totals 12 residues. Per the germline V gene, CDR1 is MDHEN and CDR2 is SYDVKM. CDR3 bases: TGTGCCAGCACAGGGAGCTCCTACGAGCAGTACTTC. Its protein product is CASTGSSYEQYF.

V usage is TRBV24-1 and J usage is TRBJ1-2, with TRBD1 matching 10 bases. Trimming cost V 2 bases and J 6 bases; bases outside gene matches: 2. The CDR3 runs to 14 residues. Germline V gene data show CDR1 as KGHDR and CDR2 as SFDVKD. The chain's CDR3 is CATSDSGTGDGYTF. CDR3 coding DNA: TGTGCCACCAGTGATTCGGGGACAGGGGATGGCTACACCTTC.

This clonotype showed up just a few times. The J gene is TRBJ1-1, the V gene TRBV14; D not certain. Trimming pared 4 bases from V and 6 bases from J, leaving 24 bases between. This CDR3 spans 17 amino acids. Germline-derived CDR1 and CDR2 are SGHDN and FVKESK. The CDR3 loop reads CASSRLGGDIVVPEAFF. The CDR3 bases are TGTGCCAGCAGCCGCCTTGGTGGAGATATCGTTGTCCCTGAAGCTTTCTTT.

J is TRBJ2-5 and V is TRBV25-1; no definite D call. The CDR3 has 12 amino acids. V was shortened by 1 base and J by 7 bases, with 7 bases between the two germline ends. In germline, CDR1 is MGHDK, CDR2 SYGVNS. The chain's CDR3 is CASSEFEWTQYF. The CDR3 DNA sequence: TGTGCCAGCAGTGAATTTGAGTGGACCCAGTACTTC.

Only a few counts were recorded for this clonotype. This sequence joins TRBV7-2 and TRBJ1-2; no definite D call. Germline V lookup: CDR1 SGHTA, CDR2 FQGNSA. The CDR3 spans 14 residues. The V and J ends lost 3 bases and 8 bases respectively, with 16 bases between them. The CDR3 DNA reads TGTGCCAGCAGCTTCCCGCAGGCCTCGAAGGGCTACACCTTC. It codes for CASSFPQASKGYTF.

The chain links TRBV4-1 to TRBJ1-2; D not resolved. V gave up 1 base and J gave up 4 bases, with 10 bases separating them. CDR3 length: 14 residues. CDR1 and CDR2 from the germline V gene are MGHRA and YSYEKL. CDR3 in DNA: TGCGCCAGCAGCCAAGGAGAAGGTTTCTATGGCTACACCTTC. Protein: CASSQGEGFYGYTF.

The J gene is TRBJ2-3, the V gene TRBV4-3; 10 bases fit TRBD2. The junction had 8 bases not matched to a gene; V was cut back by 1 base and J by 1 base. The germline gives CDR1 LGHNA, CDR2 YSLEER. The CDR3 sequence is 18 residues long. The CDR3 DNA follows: TGCGCCAGCAGCCAAGGGGGTACTAGCGGGGTCGGCACAGATACGCAGTATTTT. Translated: CASSQGGTSGVGTDTQYF.

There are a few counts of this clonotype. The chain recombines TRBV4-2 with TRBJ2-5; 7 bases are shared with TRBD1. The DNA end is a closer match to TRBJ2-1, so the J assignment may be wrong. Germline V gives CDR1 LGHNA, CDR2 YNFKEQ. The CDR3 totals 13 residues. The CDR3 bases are TGTGCCAGCAGCCCGGACAGGCGGAATGAGCAGTTCTTC. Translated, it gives CASSPDRRNEQFF.

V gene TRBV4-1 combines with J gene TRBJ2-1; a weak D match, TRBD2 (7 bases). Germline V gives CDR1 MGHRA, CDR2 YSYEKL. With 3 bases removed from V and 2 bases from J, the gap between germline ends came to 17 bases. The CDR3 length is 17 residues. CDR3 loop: CASSHVKRGGPYNEQFF. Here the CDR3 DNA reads TGCGCCAGCAGCCACGTTAAGAGGGGGGGGCCCTACAATGAGCAGTTCTTC.

In DNA, the CDR3 is TGTGCCTGGACCCCCGGGAGAGGGGAAGAGACCCAGTACTTC. Translation gives CAWTPGRGEETQYF. This chain connects TRBV30 to TRBJ2-5; perhaps TRBD2 as D (6 bases). With 4 bases removed from V and 3 bases from J, the gap between germline ends came to 15 bases. CDR3 length equals 14 residues. The germline CDR1 and CDR2 sequences are GTSNPN and SVGIG (reference sequence).

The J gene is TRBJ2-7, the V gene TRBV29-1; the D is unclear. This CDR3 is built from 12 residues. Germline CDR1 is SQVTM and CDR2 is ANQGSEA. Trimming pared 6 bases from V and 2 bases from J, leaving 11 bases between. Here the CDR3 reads CSVALRTYEQYF. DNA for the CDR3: TGCAGCGTCGCACTACGGACCTACGAGCAGTACTTC.

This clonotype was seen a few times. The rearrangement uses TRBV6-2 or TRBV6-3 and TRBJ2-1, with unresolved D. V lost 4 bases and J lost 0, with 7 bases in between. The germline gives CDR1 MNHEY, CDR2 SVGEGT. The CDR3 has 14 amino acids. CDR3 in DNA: TGTGCCAGCAGTTTTCTCAGCTCCTACAATGAGCAGTTCTTC. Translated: CASSFLSSYNEQFF.

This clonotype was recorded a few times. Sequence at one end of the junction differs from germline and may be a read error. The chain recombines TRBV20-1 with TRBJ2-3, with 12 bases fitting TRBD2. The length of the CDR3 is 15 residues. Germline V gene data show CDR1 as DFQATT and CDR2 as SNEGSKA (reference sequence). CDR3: CSSRGLAGSPDTQYF. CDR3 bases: TGCAGTTCTAGAGGACTAGCGGGATCCCCAGATACGCAGTATTTT.

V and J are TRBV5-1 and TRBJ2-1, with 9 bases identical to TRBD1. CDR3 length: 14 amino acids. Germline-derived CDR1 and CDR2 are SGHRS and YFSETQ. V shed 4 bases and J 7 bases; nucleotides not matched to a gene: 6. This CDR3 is CASSTRQGGNEQFF. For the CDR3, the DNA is TGCGCCAGCAGCACCCGACAGGGGGGTAATGAGCAGTTCTTC.

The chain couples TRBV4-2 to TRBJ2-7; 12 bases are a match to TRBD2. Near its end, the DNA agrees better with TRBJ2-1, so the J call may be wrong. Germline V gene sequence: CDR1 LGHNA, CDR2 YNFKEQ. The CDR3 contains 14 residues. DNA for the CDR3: TGTGCCAGCAGCCGACTAGCGGGAGTCGATGAGCAGTTCTTC. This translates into CASSRLAGVDEQFF.

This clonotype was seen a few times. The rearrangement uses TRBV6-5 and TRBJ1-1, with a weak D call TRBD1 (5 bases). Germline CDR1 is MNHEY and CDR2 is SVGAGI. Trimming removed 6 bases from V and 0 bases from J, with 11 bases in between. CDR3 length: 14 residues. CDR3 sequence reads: CASRGAGMNTEAFF. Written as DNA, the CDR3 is TGTGCCAGCAGAGGGGCGGGTATGAACACTGAAGCTTTCTTT.